The rows below give T cell receptor beta chains drawn from one sample of a study of untreated major depressive disorder. Method: immunoSEQ multiplex PCR; TCRdb's copy keeps in-frame clones and lacks some. The sample includes tens of thousands of clones, around 87% of them seen just once. Input material: CD4+ T cells from PBMCs. The receptors come from a woman aged 25 to 39 in good health. Each CDR3 is given with its conserved first and last residue. Fields, in order: J gene, D gene, V gene, clone size, CDR3 protein, CDR3 DNA. A D gene is named only where the DNA matches it firmly. Clone sizes are given selectively: once, few, many, or a class where the clone is expanded.

j_call: TRBJ1-4
d_call: -
v_call: TRBV7-9
clone_size: -
cdr3_aa: CASSLAPTGPNEKLFF
cdr3_nt: TGTGCCAGCAGCTTAGCTCCCACAGGGCCCAATGAAAAACTGTTTTTT

j_call: TRBJ1-2
d_call: -
v_call: TRBV2
clone_size: -
cdr3_aa: CASTGGGLYYGYTF
cdr3_nt: TGTGCCAGCACCGGCGGCGGGCTTTACTATGGCTACACCTTC

j_call: TRBJ2-3
d_call: TRBD2
v_call: TRBV5-1
clone_size: -
cdr3_aa: CASSFDLAGAQSTDTQYF
cdr3_nt: TGCGCCAGCAGCTTCGATTTAGCGGGGGCCCAATCCACAGATACGCAGTATTTT

j_call: TRBJ1-5
d_call: -
v_call: TRBV10-3
clone_size: -
cdr3_aa: CAISPTGPDQPQHF
cdr3_nt: TGTGCCATCAGCCCCACAGGGCCGGATCAGCCCCAGCATTTT

j_call: TRBJ2-5
d_call: -
v_call: TRBV4-3
clone_size: -
cdr3_aa: CASSQERGPETQYF
cdr3_nt: TGCGCCAGCAGCCAAGAAAGGGGCCCGGAGACCCAGTACTTC

j_call: TRBJ1-3
d_call: TRBD1
v_call: TRBV30
clone_size: -
cdr3_aa: CAWRRDRSGNTIYF
cdr3_nt: TGTGCCTGGAGACGGGACAGATCTGGAAACACCATATATTTT

j_call: TRBJ2-1
d_call: -
v_call: TRBV2
clone_size: -
cdr3_aa: CASSEGSPVNEQFF
cdr3_nt: TGTGCCAGCAGTGAAGGCAGCCCTGTGAATGAGCAGTTCTTC

j_call: TRBJ1-2
d_call: -
v_call: TRBV28
clone_size: -
cdr3_aa: CASSWQYYGYTF
cdr3_nt: TGTGCCAGCAGTTGGCAGTACTATGGCTACACCTTC

j_call: TRBJ1-1
d_call: -
v_call: TRBV27
clone_size: -
cdr3_aa: CASSLAGSAEAFF
cdr3_nt: TGTGCCAGCAGTTTAGCAGGGTCTGCTGAAGCTTTCTTT

j_call: TRBJ1-4
d_call: -
v_call: TRBV6-6
clone_size: -
cdr3_aa: CASSYRQTNEKLFF
cdr3_nt: TGTGCCAGCAGTTACAGGCAGACTAATGAAAAACTGTTTTTT

j_call: TRBJ2-7
d_call: -
v_call: TRBV18
clone_size: -
cdr3_aa: CASSPSRDEQYF
cdr3_nt: TGTGCCAGCTCACCTAGTAGGGACGAGCAGTACTTC

j_call: TRBJ1-2
d_call: -
v_call: TRBV29-1
clone_size: few
cdr3_aa: CSVNGGLGGYTF
cdr3_nt: TGCAGCGTTAACGGCGGGTTGGGTGGCTACACCTTC

j_call: TRBJ2-7
d_call: TRBD1
v_call: TRBV11-2
clone_size: -
cdr3_aa: CASSFRGGQGALIPYEQYF
cdr3_nt: TGTGCCAGCAGCTTCCGGGGGGGACAGGGGGCCCTGATCCCCTACGAGCAGTACTTC

j_call: TRBJ1-1
d_call: -
v_call: TRBV29-1
clone_size: once
cdr3_aa: CSLGEGPGGEAFF
cdr3_nt: TGCAGCCTGGGGGAGGGGCCGGGCGGTGAAGCTTTCTTT

j_call: TRBJ1-5
d_call: -
v_call: TRBV10-3
clone_size: -
cdr3_aa: CAISGGDQPQHF
cdr3_nt: TGTGCCATCAGTGGGGGGGATCAGCCCCAGCATTTT

j_call: TRBJ2-2
d_call: TRBD2
v_call: TRBV2
clone_size: -
cdr3_aa: CASRETSGGSGELFF
cdr3_nt: TGTGCCAGCAGGGAGACTAGCGGGGGTTCCGGGGAGCTGTTTTTT

j_call: TRBJ2-7
d_call: -
v_call: TRBV5-1
clone_size: -
cdr3_aa: CASTLGQLYEQYF
cdr3_nt: TGCGCCAGCACCCTAGGACAGCTATACGAGCAGTACTTC

j_call: TRBJ1-4
d_call: -
v_call: TRBV10-1
clone_size: -
cdr3_aa: CASSEAGGGKLFF
cdr3_nt: TGCGCCAGCAGTGAGGCGGGGGGAGGAAAACTGTTTTTT

j_call: TRBJ2-2
d_call: -
v_call: TRBV5-4
clone_size: -
cdr3_aa: CASSLDPNTGELFF
cdr3_nt: TGTGCCAGCAGCTTGGATCCAAACACCGGGGAGCTGTTTTTT

j_call: TRBJ2-1
d_call: TRBD2
v_call: TRBV5-1
clone_size: -
cdr3_aa: CASSLTSGGKDEQFF
cdr3_nt: TGCGCCAGCAGCTTGACTAGCGGGGGGAAGGATGAGCAGTTCTTC